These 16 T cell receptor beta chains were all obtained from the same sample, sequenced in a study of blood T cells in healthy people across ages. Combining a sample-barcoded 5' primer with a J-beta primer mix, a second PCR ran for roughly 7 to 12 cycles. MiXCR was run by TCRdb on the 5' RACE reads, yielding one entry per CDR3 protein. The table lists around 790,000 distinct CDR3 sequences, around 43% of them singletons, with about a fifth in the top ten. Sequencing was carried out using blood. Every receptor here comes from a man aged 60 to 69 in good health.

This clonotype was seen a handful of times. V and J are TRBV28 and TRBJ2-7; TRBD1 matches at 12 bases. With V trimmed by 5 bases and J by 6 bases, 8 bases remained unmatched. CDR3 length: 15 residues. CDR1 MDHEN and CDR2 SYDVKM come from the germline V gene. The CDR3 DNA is TGTGCCAGCAGTACCAAGGGGGACAGGGGGCTCGAGCAGTACTTC. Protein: CASSTKGDRGLEQYF.

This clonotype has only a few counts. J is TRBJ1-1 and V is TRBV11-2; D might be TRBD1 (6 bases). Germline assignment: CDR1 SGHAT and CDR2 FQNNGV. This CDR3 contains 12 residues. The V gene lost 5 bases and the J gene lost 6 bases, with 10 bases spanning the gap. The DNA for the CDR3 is TGTGCCAGCAGCGAAGGGACACCTGAAGCTTTCTTT. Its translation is CASSEGTPEAFF.

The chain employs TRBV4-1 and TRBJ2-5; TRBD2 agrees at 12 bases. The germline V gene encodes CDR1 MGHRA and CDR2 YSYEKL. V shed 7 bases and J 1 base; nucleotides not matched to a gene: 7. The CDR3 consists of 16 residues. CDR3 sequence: CASTSGLAGFQETQYF. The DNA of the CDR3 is TGCGCCAGCACCTCCGGACTAGCGGGGTTCCAAGAGACCCAGTACTTC.

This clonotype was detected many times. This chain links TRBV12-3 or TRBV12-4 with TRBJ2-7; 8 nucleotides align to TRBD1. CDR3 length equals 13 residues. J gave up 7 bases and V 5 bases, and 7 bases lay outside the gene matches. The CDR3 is CASSRDRGGEQYF. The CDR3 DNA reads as TGTGCCAGCAGTAGAGACAGGGGAGGAGAGCAGTACTTC.

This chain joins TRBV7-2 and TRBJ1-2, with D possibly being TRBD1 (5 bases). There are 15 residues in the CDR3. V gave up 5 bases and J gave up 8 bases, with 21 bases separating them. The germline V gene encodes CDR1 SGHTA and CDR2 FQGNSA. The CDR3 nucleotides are TGTGCCAGCAGCCTCAAGGGGCCAGTCCTGTGGGGCTACACCTTC. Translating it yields CASSLKGPVLWGYTF.

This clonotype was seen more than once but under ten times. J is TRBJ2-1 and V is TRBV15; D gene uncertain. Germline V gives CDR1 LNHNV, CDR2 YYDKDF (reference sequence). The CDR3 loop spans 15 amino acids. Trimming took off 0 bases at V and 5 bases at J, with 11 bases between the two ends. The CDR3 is CATSREGWRNNEQFF. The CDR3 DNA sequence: TGTGCCACCAGCAGAGAGGGGTGGCGGAACAATGAGCAGTTCTTC.

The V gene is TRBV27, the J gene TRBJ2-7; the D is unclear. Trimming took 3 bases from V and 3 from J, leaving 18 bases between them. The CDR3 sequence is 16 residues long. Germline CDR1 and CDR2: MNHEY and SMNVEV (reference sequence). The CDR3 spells CASSFTPTRQGYEQYF. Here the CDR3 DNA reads TGTGCCAGCAGTTTTACCCCGACGCGGCAAGGCTACGAGCAGTACTTC.

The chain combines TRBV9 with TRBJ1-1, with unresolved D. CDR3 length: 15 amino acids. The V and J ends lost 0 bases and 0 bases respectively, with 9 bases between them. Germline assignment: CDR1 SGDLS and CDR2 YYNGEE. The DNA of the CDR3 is TGTGCCAGCAGCGTAGTGGGGAACATGAACACTGAAGCTTTCTTT. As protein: CASSVVGNMNTEAFF.

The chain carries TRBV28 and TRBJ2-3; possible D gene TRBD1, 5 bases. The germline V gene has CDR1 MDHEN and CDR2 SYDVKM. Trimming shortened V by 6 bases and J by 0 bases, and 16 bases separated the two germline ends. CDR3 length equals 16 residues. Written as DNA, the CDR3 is TGTGCCAGCAGCCTCCTAGACAGACCTAGCACAGATACGCAGTATTTT. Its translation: CASSLLDRPSTDTQYF.

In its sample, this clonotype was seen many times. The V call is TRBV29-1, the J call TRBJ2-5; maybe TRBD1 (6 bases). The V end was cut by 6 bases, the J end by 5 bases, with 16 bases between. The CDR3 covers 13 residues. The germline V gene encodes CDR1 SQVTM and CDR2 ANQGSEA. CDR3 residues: CSVRDTRWETQYF. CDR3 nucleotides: TGCAGCGTACGGGACACCCGGTGGGAGACCCAGTACTTC.

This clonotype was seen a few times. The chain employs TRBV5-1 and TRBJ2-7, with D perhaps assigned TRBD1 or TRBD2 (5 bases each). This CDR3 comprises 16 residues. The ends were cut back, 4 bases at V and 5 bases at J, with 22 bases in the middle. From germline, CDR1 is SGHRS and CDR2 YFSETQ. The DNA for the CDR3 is TGCGCCAGCAGCCCAGCCGGGACGTACTTTATCGACGAGCAGTACTTC. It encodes CASSPAGTYFIDEQYF.

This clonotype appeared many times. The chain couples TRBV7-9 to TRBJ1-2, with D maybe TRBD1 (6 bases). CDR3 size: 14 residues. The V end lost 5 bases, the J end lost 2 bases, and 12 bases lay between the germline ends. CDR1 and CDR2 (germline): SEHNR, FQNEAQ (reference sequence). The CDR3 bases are TGTGCCAGCAGCCCGCCAGACAGGAACTATGGCTACACCTTC. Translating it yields CASSPPDRNYGYTF.

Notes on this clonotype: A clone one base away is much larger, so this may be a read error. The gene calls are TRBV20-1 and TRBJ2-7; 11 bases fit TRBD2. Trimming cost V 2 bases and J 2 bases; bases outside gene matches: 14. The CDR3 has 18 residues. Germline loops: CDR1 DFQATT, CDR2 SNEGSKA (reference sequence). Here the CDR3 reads CSARPKPGLAEKAYEQYF. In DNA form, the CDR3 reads TGCAGTGCTAGACCAAAGCCGGGACTAGCGGAAAAGGCCTACGAGCAGTACTTC.

The DNA for the CDR3 is TGTGCCACCAGCAGCCACAGAACAGGGGGCGGTGGCTATGGCTACACCTTC. Translating it yields CATSSHRTGGGGYGYTF. This chain uses TRBV15 with TRBJ1-2; the match to TRBD1 covers 9 bases. The CDR3 spans 17 residues. J lost 4 bases, V lost 3 bases, and 12 bases had no gene match. Germline V gene lookup returns CDR1 LNHNV and CDR2 YYDKDF (reference sequence).

The CDR3 loop reads CSATAGPSNQPQHF. The DNA for the CDR3 is TGCAGTGCTACAGCGGGACCTAGCAATCAGCCCCAGCATTTT. The genes are TRBV20-1 and TRBJ1-5; possible D gene TRBD1, 5 bases. V lost 4 bases, J lost 0 bases, and 10 bases lay in between. Germline assignment: CDR1 DFQATT and CDR2 SNEGSKA (reference sequence). CDR3 size: 14 residues.

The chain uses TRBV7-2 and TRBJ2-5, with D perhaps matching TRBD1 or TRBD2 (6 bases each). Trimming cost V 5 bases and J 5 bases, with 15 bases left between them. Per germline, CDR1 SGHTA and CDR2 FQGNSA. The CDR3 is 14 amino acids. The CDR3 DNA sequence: TGTGCCAGCAGCCCACTAGGGGGGCGGGAGACCCAGTACTTC. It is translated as CASSPLGGRETQYF.